One and the same sample provided the 10 T cell receptor beta chains below, sequenced in a study of blood T cell repertoires in COVID-19. Clones were sequenced by immunoSEQ multiplex PCR, and TCRdb holds only the in-frame ones, with some missing. The sample has 30,000 to 35,000 clones; around 90% are singletons. Input material: peripheral blood. Receptors were obtained from a human donor with active COVID-19. The donor label of this sample is uncertain.

The chain joins TRBV18 to TRBJ1-3; 9 bases are a match to TRBD1. Germline V gene sequence: CDR1 KGHSH, CDR2 LQKENI. The CDR3 is 17 residues long. The J segment lost 5 bases and the V segment lost 0 bases, leaving 8 bases of the junction unmatched. Here the CDR3 reads CASSPPTGGRVRNTIYF. As DNA, the CDR3 is TGTGCCAGCTCACCACCGACAGGGGGAAGGGTGAGAAACACCATATATTTT.

This clone was observed a few times. The rearrangement links TRBV7-6 to TRBJ2-7; no clear D. V was trimmed by 4 bases and J by 4 bases, leaving 23 bases between them. The germline V gene has CDR1 SGHVS and CDR2 FNYEAQ. The CDR3 is 17 residues long. The CDR3: CASSSNIAVIDGYEQYF. The CDR3 nucleotides are TGTGCCAGCAGCTCAAATATAGCTGTAATTGATGGTTACGAGCAGTACTTC.

The chain employs TRBV5-4 and TRBJ1-4, with 11 bases identical to TRBD1. The CDR3 extends over 16 amino acids. The V and J ends lost 1 base and 7 bases, in that order; junction bases with no gene match: 6. Germline CDR1 and CDR2: SGHNT and YYREEE (reference sequence). The chain's CDR3 is CASSLRPGQGGEKLFF. DNA of the CDR3: TGTGCCAGCAGCTTGAGGCCGGGACAGGGGGGTGAAAAACTGTTTTTT.

This chain joins TRBV7-2 and TRBJ2-5, with a tentative D call TRBD2 (6 bases). V lost 5 bases and J 2 bases, leaving 15 bases between the germline ends. CDR1 and CDR2 (germline): SGHTA, FQGNSA. This CDR3 has 15 amino acids. The CDR3 region is CASSPSPSVQETQYF. CDR3 coding DNA: TGTGCCAGCAGCCCCTCCCCTAGCGTTCAAGAGACCCAGTACTTC.

V is TRBV5-1 and J is TRBJ1-2; 12 bases align to TRBD1. The germline V gene encodes CDR1 SGHRS and CDR2 YFSETQ. Trimming at V came to 4 bases and at J to 5 bases, leaving 3 bases not matched to a gene. This CDR3 contains 14 residues. The CDR3 DNA is TGCGCCAGCAGCGGGACAGGGGGCAGTTATGGCTACACCTTC. It encodes CASSGTGGSYGYTF.

The chain uses TRBV5-1 and TRBJ1-6; weak D call: TRBD1 (6 bases). The germline gives CDR1 SGHRS, CDR2 YFSETQ. Trimming took off 0 bases at V and 10 bases at J, with 14 bases between the two ends. CDR3 length equals 15 residues. The CDR3 loop reads CASSLESQGTSPLHF. The DNA of the CDR3 is TGCGCCAGCAGCTTGGAGTCACAGGGAACCTCACCCCTCCACTTT.

V usage is TRBV7-2 and J usage is TRBJ1-2, with a weak D call TRBD1 (6 bases). CDR1 and CDR2 from the germline V gene are SGHTA and FQGNSA. This CDR3 contains 16 residues. V lost 5 bases and J lost 4, with 20 bases in between. This CDR3 is CASSAQPGGGLYGYTF. The CDR3 DNA sequence: TGTGCCAGCAGCGCCCAACCGGGAGGGGGGCTCTATGGCTACACCTTC.

The chain combines TRBV5-5 with TRBJ2-7; 7 bases fit TRBD2. The germline CDR1 and CDR2 sequences are SGHKS and YYEKEE (reference sequence). The CDR3 spans 13 residues. V gave up 5 bases and J gave up 4 bases; unmatched junction bases: 6. CDR3 nucleotide sequence: TGTGCCAGCAGAGCGGGGCTATCATACGAGCAGTACTTC. Protein product: CASRAGLSYEQYF. Drawing the rest from reference TRBV5-5 and TRBJ2-7, the complete variable domain is DAGVTQSPTHLIKTRGQQVTLRCSPISGHKSVSWYQQVLGQGPQFIFQYYEKEERGRGNFPDRFSARQFPNYSSELNVNALLLGDSALYLCASRAGLSYEQYFGPGTRLTVT.

The V and J genes are TRBV27 and TRBJ1-2; 11 positions agree with TRBD1. The CDR3 sequence is 17 residues long. V lost 0 bases, J lost 4 bases, and 7 bases stayed unmatched. Germline values: CDR1 MNHEY, CDR2 SMNVEV (reference sequence). The CDR3 DNA sequence: TGTGCCAGCAGTTTATCGTTGGGACAGGGGGTTTTCTATGGCTACACCTTC. This sequence encodes CASSLSLGQGVFYGYTF.

The chain links TRBV5-1 to TRBJ2-5; D possibly corresponds to TRBD2 (6 bases). The V and J ends lost 2 bases and 1 base respectively, with 9 bases between them. The CDR3 loop spans 14 amino acids. Germline assignment: CDR1 SGHRS and CDR2 YFSETQ. The CDR3 protein is CASSFGSGQETQYF. The CDR3 DNA is TGCGCCAGCAGCTTCGGTAGCGGCCAAGAGACCCAGTACTTC.